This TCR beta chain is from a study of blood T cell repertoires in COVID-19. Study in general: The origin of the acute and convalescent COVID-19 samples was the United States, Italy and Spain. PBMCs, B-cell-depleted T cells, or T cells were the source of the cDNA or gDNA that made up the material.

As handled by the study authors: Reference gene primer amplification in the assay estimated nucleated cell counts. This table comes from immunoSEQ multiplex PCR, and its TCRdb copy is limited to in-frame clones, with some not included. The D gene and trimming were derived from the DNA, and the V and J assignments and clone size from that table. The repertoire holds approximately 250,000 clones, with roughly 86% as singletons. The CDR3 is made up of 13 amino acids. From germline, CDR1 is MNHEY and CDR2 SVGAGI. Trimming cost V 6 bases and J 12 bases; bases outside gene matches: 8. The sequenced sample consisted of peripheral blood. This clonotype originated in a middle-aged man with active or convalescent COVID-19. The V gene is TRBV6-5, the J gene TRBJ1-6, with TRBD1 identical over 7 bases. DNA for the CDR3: TGTGCCAGCAGCAGGGGGTTGGTTAGACCCCTCCACTTT. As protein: CASSRGLVRPLHF.